This is a list of T cell receptor beta chains from one sample in a study of blood T cell repertoires in COVID-19. Method: immunoSEQ multiplex PCR; TCRdb's copy keeps in-frame clones and lacks some. The sample lists 200,000 to 250,000 clones, 92% occurring once. Sample: peripheral blood. The receptors shown here come from a man aged 55 to 70 with COVID-19, enrolled during active disease. CDR3s include the opening cysteine and the closing phenylalanine or tryptophan. The D gene is left open where the match is weak.

j_gene | v_gene | d_gene | CDR3aa
TRBJ1-1 | TRBV6-5 | - | CASRRTDGGTEAFF
TRBJ2-7 | TRBV11-3 | TRBD1 | CASSGRTGNYEQYF
TRBJ2-5 | TRBV7-9 | - | CASSLGGVGGQETQYF
TRBJ2-1 | TRBV19 | - | CASSEGESYNEQFF
TRBJ1-5 | TRBV2 | TRBD1 | CASRARTGSNQPQHF
TRBJ1-1 | TRBV29-1 | - | CSVTDSYFGNTEAFF
TRBJ1-2 | TRBV7-8 | - | CASSLRAGGNYGYTF
TRBJ2-1 | TRBV27 | - | CASRKAVSYNEQFF
TRBJ2-7 | TRBV2 | TRBD1 | CASTNRGQEYEQYF
TRBJ2-7 | TRBV7-2 | TRBD2 | CASSLGTSATYEQYF